This T cell receptor beta chain was captured by sequencing in a study of blood T cell repertoires in COVID-19. About the study: Sources were T cells, B-cell-depleted T cells, or PBMCs; the material itself was cDNA or gDNA.

Per germline, CDR1 MDHEN and CDR2 SYDVKM. The CDR3 has 14 residues. Between the trimmed V and J ends, which lost 6 bases and 3 bases, there was a span of 15 bases. Methods used by the authors: Amplification with reference gene primers provided the estimates of nucleated cell counts. Sequencing used immunoSEQ multiplex PCR; TCRdb keeps in-frame clones, though not all of them. That table furnishes V, J and clone size, whereas the DNA furnished D and trimming. The sample has a few hundred thousand clones; nearly 90% are singletons. Those who participated ranged in age from roughly 18 to 90 years and resided in roughly 26 US areas. Donors were grouped by their self-reported clinical history.

V usage is TRBV28 and J usage is TRBJ2-7; tentatively, D is TRBD2 (6 bases). The source of this sequence is a woman aged 18-29 years who had been exposed to COVID-19. The material sequenced was PBMCs or T cells enriched from blood (not recorded which). CDR3 region: CASSPASEGYEQYF. CDR3 DNA: TGTGCCAGCAGCCCCGCTAGCGAGGGCTACGAGCAGTACTTC.